This T cell receptor (beta chain) is from a study of a mutant IDH1 vaccine in newly diagnosed glioma. Assay used: immunoSEQ multiplex PCR; TCRdb lists only in-frame clones, some missing. Of roughly 30,000 clones listed, roughly 77% are singletons. Time point here: week 35, safety follow-up. Every vaccination contained 300 ug of the mutant IDH1 20-mer peptide and was paired with topical imiquimod. Eight vaccine injections were given to patients in weeks 1, 3, 5, 7, 11, 15, 19 and 23. The study enrolled donors with new WHO grade 3 or 4 IDH1-mutant, ATRX-lost astrocytomas. CDR1 is GTSNPN, CDR2 SVGIG, per germline (reference sequence). Trimming took 4 bases from V and 5 from J; bases not matched to a gene: 21. The CDR3 consists of 19 residues. This clone turned up a few times. Its antigen is currently unknown.

This chain connects TRBV30 to TRBJ2-5, with 11 bases fitting TRBD2. Sequences were derived from PBMCs, sampled from a glioma patient whose treatment included an IDH1 peptide vaccine. This TCR was sampled from a man in his thirties or forties with glioma. Here the CDR3 DNA reads TGTGCCTGGAAAAATAAAAAGAACGGGACTAGCGGAAAACCGGAGACCCAGTACTTC. Translation gives CAWKNKKNGTSGKPETQYF.